The rows below give T cell receptor beta chains drawn from one sample of a study of beta chain features in type 1 diabetes. Sequenced by immunoSEQ multiplex PCR; TCRdb stores in-frame clones only, minus some. Among about 180,000 clones, about 12% were seen once, and the ten largest hold about 0.66%. The source material was central memory CD4+ T cells from blood. These receptors all stem from a woman younger than 30 in good health. CDR3s include the opening cysteine and the closing phenylalanine or tryptophan. The order of the fields is V gene, clone size, J gene, D gene, CDR3 DNA, CDR3 protein. A D gene is named only where the DNA matches it firmly. Only part of the rows carry a size: once, few, many, or a class if the clone is expanded.

TRBV27	few	TRBJ2-7	.	TGTGCCAGCAGTTTAGAGGTTCCAGGGTACGAGCAGTACTTC	CASSLEVPGYEQYF
TRBV25-1	.	TRBJ1-4	.	TGTGCCAGCAGTGCTCTAGACAGTCGAGAAAAACTGTTTTTT	CASSALDSREKLFF
TRBV7-9	few	TRBJ2-1	.	TGTGCCAGCAGCCGGGACAGGCGGGGGATCCATGAGCAGTTCTTC	CASSRDRRGIHEQFF
TRBV25-1	.	TRBJ1-1	TRBD1	TGTGCCAGCAGAGTGGCAGGGGGGAACACTGAAGCTTTCTTT	CASRVAGGNTEAFF
TRBV6-5	.	TRBJ1-3	.	TGTGCCAGCAGTTACTCCCAGGGGTCCTCTGGAAACACCATATATTTT	CASSYSQGSSGNTIYF
TRBV28	once	TRBJ2-7	.	TGTGCCAGCAGTTACTCGACACAAACCACCTACGAGCAGTACTTC	CASSYSTQTTYEQYF
TRBV6-4	once	TRBJ1-2	TRBD1	TGTGCCAGCAGAGGGGACAGCTTTAACTATGGCTACACCTTC	CASRGDSFNYGYTF
TRBV29-1	few	TRBJ1-1	TRBD1	TGCAGCGTCCAGAAGGACAGGGGGCTGCTCACTGAAGCTTTCTTT	CSVQKDRGLLTEAFF
TRBV6-5	.	TRBJ2-2	.	TGTGCCAGCAGCCCTCGTGGAGCCGACCCCGGGGAGCTGTTTTTT	CASSPRGADPGELFF
TRBV29-1	.	TRBJ1-2	.	TGCAGCGTAATTACAGATGGCTACACCTTC	CSVITDGYTF
TRBV28	.	TRBJ2-1	TRBD2	TGTGCCAGCACCCGGACTAGCGGCTACAATGAGCAGTTCTTC	CASTRTSGYNEQFF
TRBV9	few	TRBJ1-2	.	TGTGCCACTCCAAAGTTGGGCGCAAACTATGGCTACACCTTC	CATPKLGANYGYTF
TRBV6-5	.	TRBJ2-6	TRBD2	TGTGCCTCACTGGGGGGGGCTGGGGCCAACGTCCTGACTTTC	CASLGGAGANVLTF
TRBV7-2	few	TRBJ1-1	.	TGTGCCAGCAGCTTAGGACAGAACACTGAAGCTTTCTTT	CASSLGQNTEAFF
TRBV30	.	TRBJ2-7	.	TGTGCCTGGGGGCTAGCTTTGGGCGAGCAGTACTTC	CAWGLALGEQYF
TRBV6-5	.	TRBJ1-3	.	TGTGCCAGCAGCCCCGACAGGATCTCTGGAAACACCATATATTTT	CASSPDRISGNTIYF
TRBV4-1	few	TRBJ2-3	TRBD2	TGCGCCAGCAGCCAAGATGCGGAGCGGGAGCTCCTTCATACGCAGTATTTT	CASSQDAERELLHTQYF
TRBV5-1	few	TRBJ1-5	TRBD1	TGCGCCAGCAGCTTCGACAGGGCCGCGGGTCAGCCCCAGCATTTT	CASSFDRAAGQPQHF
TRBV28	.	TRBJ2-3	TRBD1	TGTGCCAGCAGCCCCAGGGGGAGAAGAGGCACAGATACGCAGTATTTT	CASSPRGRRGTDTQYF
TRBV18	.	TRBJ2-5	TRBD1	TGTGCCAGCTCACGACCGGGACAGGTACTACGGGAGACCCAGTACTTC	CASSRPGQVLRETQYF
TRBV27	few	TRBJ2-7	TRBD2	TGTGCCAGCAGTTTAACTAGCGAGGGTTTCAATCCCTACGAGCAGTACTTC	CASSLTSEGFNPYEQYF
TRBV7-2	.	TRBJ1-2	.	TGTGCCAGCAGCTTAGCGGCGGTAATGAGCTATGGCTACACCTTC	CASSLAAVMSYGYTF
TRBV4-1	few	TRBJ2-1	TRBD2	TGCGCCAGCAGCCATCCCGGACTAGCGGGATTATCCTTGACTGACAATGAGCAGTTCTTC	CASSHPGLAGLSLTDNEQFF
TRBV14	.	TRBJ2-7	.	TGTGCCAGCAGCCCAAGGTCGCTAAAACTAGCTTCCTACGAGCAGTACTTC	CASSPRSLKLASYEQYF
TRBV10-2	.	TRBJ2-3	.	TGCGCCAGCCTCTTGGCGAGGAGCACAGATACGCAGTATTTT	CASLLARSTDTQYF
TRBV6-5	few	TRBJ1-4	TRBD1	TGTGCCAGCAGTTATGCGGGGACAGTAACTAATGAAAAACTGTTTTTT	CASSYAGTVTNEKLFF
TRBV4-1	few	TRBJ2-2	.	TGCGCCAGCAGCCAAGGACGGTGGAGGGGAAACCAGCAAGATTCCGGGGAGCTGTTTTTT	CASSQGRWRGNQQDSGELFF
TRBV5-1	.	TRBJ1-3	TRBD1	TGCGCCAGCAGCTCCGGACAGGGTGGGAACTCTGGAAACACCATATATTTT	CASSSGQGGNSGNTIYF
TRBV7-8	.	TRBJ1-4	.	TGTGCCAGCAGCTTAGGGTGGGGAGGTGAAAAACTGTTTTTT	CASSLGWGGEKLFF
TRBV5-4	few	TRBJ2-1	TRBD2	TGTGCCAGCAGCCAGGGACTAGCGGGAGCCGAGTACAATGAGCAGTTCTTC	CASSQGLAGAEYNEQFF
TRBV29-1	.	TRBJ1-1	TRBD1	TGCAGCGTTGCTGACAGGGGTCGTTACACTGAAGCTTTCTTT	CSVADRGRYTEAFF
TRBV18	.	TRBJ2-1	.	TGTGCCAGCTCTCGCGGAACAGGGAGGGACAATGAGCAGTTCTTC	CASSRGTGRDNEQFF
TRBV27	few	TRBJ1-2	TRBD1	TGTGCCAGCAGTCCCTACGCCTGGACAGGAACGGGTGGCTACACCTTC	CASSPYAWTGTGGYTF
TRBV4-3	few	TRBJ1-3	.	TGCGCCAGCAGCCTAGACAGTTCCTCCGGAAACACCATATATTTT	CASSLDSSSGNTIYF
TRBV28	few	TRBJ2-7	TRBD1	TGTGCCAGCAGTCAACAGGGGTCCTACGAGCAGTACTTC	CASSQQGSYEQYF
TRBV5-1	.	TRBJ1-1	.	TGCGCCAGCAGTCTGGTCCTAGGGGGCACTGAAGCTTTCTTT	CASSLVLGGTEAFF
TRBV5-4	.	TRBJ2-7	TRBD2	TGTGCCAGCAGCAGGGGCGGGAGCTTTGGCGAGCAGTACTTC	CASSRGGSFGEQYF
TRBV9	few	TRBJ2-3	TRBD2	TGTGCCAGCAGCGTAGAGAACGGGAGGGCAGATACGCAGTATTTT	CASSVENGRADTQYF
TRBV21-1	.	TRBJ2-4	.	TGTGCCAGCAGCAAAGTTCAGGGGCTAAAAAACATTCAGTACTTC	CASSKVQGLKNIQYF
TRBV5-5	.	TRBJ1-2	.	TGTGCCAGCAGCTTGGAACCCACTAGGTCGGGTGAGGGCTACACCTTC	CASSLEPTRSGEGYTF
TRBV29-1	.	TRBJ1-2	.	TGCAGCGTTGTAACAGGGTCTGGCTACACCTTC	CSVVTGSGYTF
TRBV5-6	few	TRBJ2-1	TRBD2	TGTGCCAGCACCCTGGGGACTAGCGGGAATGAGCAGTTCTTC	CASTLGTSGNEQFF